A selection of T cell receptor beta chains follows, all from one sample in a study of T cell responses to AZD1222 COVID-19 vaccine. Libraries were prepared by immunoSEQ multiplex PCR; TCRdb keeps only in-frame clonotypes and omits some of them. The sample comprises approximately 100,000 clones, around 90% of which are singletons, and 2.5% rests with the top ten. Sequences were derived from peripheral blood, sampled 28 days after the second AZD1222 dose. Receptors originate from an adult who received the AZD1222 COVID-19 vaccine. The CDR3 runs from the conserved cysteine through the conserved F or W. A D gene is named only where the DNA matches it firmly. A clone size is listed for some rows: how often the clone was seen (once, few, many), or a class if it is expanded.

j_call d_call clone_size v_call cdr3_aa cdr3_nt
TRBJ2-1 TRBD2 NA TRBV4-2 CASSPTSTGLAGEAYNEQFF TGTGCCAGCAGCCCGACCTCGACAGGACTAGCGGGAGAGGCCTACAATGAGCAGTTCTTC
TRBJ2-7 NA NA TRBV9 CASSVVYEQYF TGTGCCAGCAGCGTAGTCTACGAGCAGTACTTC
TRBJ2-7 TRBD2 NA TRBV7-2 CASSPRGGSRLTPPYEQYF TGTGCCAGCAGCCCCCGGGGGGGGTCGCGGTTGACCCCCCCCTACGAGCAGTACTTC
TRBJ2-1 TRBD2 NA TRBV7-2 CASSLPGGPLWYEQFF TGTGCCAGCAGCTTACCGGGAGGGCCGCTTTGGTATGAGCAGTTCTTC
TRBJ1-5 NA NA TRBV28 CASSLGRPQPQHF TGTGCCAGCAGTTTGGGCAGGCCACAGCCCCAGCATTTT
TRBJ2-1 NA NA TRBV2 CASHRDGTYNEQFF TGTGCCAGCCACCGGGACGGAACCTACAATGAGCAGTTCTTC
TRBJ2-5 NA NA TRBV4-1 CASSQLVTGRGETQYF TGCGCCAGCAGCCAATTAGTGACCGGGAGAGGGGAGACCCAGTACTTC
TRBJ1-2 NA NA TRBV6-5 CASSDSGFGYTF TGTGCCAGCAGCGATAGCGGGTTTGGCTACACCTTC
TRBJ1-2 NA NA TRBV29-1 CSVEDGYTF TGCAGCGTTGAGGATGGCTACACCTTC
TRBJ1-1 TRBD1 NA TRBV30 CAWKPSLGTGGSTEAFF TGTGCCTGGAAACCCTCATTAGGGACAGGGGGATCTACTGAAGCTTTCTTT
TRBJ2-3 TRBD2 NA TRBV5-1 CASSLGLAGVGVHF TGCGCCAGCAGCTTGGGACTAGCGGGAGTCGGGGTGCATTTT
TRBJ1-2 NA NA TRBV10-3 CAISGPGPPGYTF TGTGCCATCAGTGGCCCGGGCCCCCCTGGCTACACCTTC
TRBJ2-7 NA NA TRBV7-8 CASSPPGQPYEQYF TGTGCCAGCAGCCCGCCCGGACAGCCCTACGAGCAGTACTTC
TRBJ1-2 TRBD1 NA TRBV28 CASSRDRGGSYGYTF TGTGCCAGCAGCCGGGACAGGGGGGGAAGCTATGGCTACACCTTC
TRBJ1-5 NA NA TRBV10-3 CAISQGSNQPQHF TGTGCCATCAGTCAGGGAAGCAATCAGCCCCAGCATTTT
TRBJ1-1 NA NA TRBV6-5 CASSYSAGRAEAFF TGTGCCAGCAGTTACTCAGCAGGGCGGGCTGAAGCTTTCTTT
TRBJ1-5 TRBD1 NA TRBV28 CASSRGGQVQPQHF TGTGCCAGCTCCCGCGGCGGACAGGTGCAGCCCCAGCATTTT
TRBJ2-7 TRBD2 NA TRBV5-4 CASKPAGGYEQYF TGTGCCAGCAAACCCGCGGGAGGCTACGAGCAGTACTTC
TRBJ2-2 TRBD2 NA TRBV7-7 CAIGGLAGGPGELFF TGTGCTATCGGCGGACTAGCGGGAGGGCCCGGGGAGCTGTTTTTT
TRBJ2-5 TRBD2 NA TRBV19 CASSITGTRGETQYF TGTGCCAGTAGTATCACCGGGACTAGAGGGGAGACCCAGTACTTC
TRBJ1-6 NA NA TRBV6-5 CATGRKGNSPLHF TGTGCCACAGGACGGAAGGGGAATTCACCCCTCCACTTT
TRBJ1-4 TRBD1 NA TRBV6-5 CASSSGTGHEKLFF TGTGCCAGCAGTTCCGGGACAGGACATGAAAAACTGTTTTTT
TRBJ2-1 NA NA TRBV29-1 CSSDGSPYNEQFF TGCAGCTCCGACGGGAGTCCCTACAATGAGCAGTTCTTC
TRBJ2-2 TRBD1 NA TRBV25-1 CASTDRENTGELFF TGTGCCAGCACTGACAGGGAGAACACCGGGGAGCTGTTTTTT
TRBJ1-3 TRBD1 NA TRBV30 CAWANFQGAAGNTIYF TGTGCCTGGGCCAACTTCCAGGGGGCTGCTGGAAACACCATATATTTT
TRBJ1-3 NA NA TRBV2 CASSLLAGRSGNTIYF TGTGCCAGCAGCCTGTTAGCCGGTCGCTCTGGAAACACCATATATTTT
TRBJ2-7 NA NA TRBV13 CASSLGGAPTYEQYF TGTGCCAGCAGCTTAGGGGGGGCCCCTACCTACGAGCAGTACTTC
TRBJ2-1 TRBD1 few TRBV4-2 CASSQDLGTGTNEQFF TGTGCCAGCAGCCAAGATCTCGGGACAGGGACCAATGAGCAGTTCTTC
TRBJ1-2 TRBD1 few TRBV30 CAWSLTGQGFGYTF TGTGCCTGGAGCCTAACCGGACAGGGGTTTGGCTACACCTTC
TRBJ1-1 TRBD1 NA TRBV19 CASSTYQGAEAFF TGTGCCAGTAGTACGTACCAGGGGGCTGAAGCTTTCTTT
TRBJ2-7 TRBD2 NA TRBV6-2/TRBV6-3 CASSPGGYEQYF TGTGCCAGCAGTCCGGGAGGGTACGAGCAGTACTTC
TRBJ2-5 TRBD2 once TRBV5-6 CASSLPSGLETQYF TGTGCCAGCAGCTTGCCTAGCGGGTTGGAGACCCAGTACTTC
TRBJ1-2 NA NA TRBV28 CASSRTPNYGYTF TGTGCCAGCAGCCGGACCCCTAACTATGGCTACACCTTC
TRBJ2-5 TRBD2 NA TRBV2 CANRLAGGQETQYF TGTGCCAACAGACTAGCGGGAGGGCAAGAGACCCAGTACTTC
TRBJ2-7 NA NA TRBV27 CASSSPGYEQYF TGTGCCAGCAGTTCACCCGGCTACGAGCAGTACTTC
TRBJ1-2 NA once TRBV7-9 CASSLAMGANYGYTF TGTGCCAGCAGCTTAGCAATGGGGGCTAACTATGGCTACACCTTC
TRBJ2-5 TRBD2 NA TRBV3-1/TRBV3-2 CASSQDVSGRAYATTKGETQYF TGTGCCAGCAGCCAAGACGTAAGCGGGAGGGCCTATGCGACGACCAAGGGGGAGACCCAGTACTTC
TRBJ1-1 NA NA TRBV30 CAWSKPGQTTEAFF TGTGCCTGGAGTAAACCTGGGCAGACAACTGAAGCTTTCTTT
TRBJ1-1 NA NA TRBV10-2 CASSANVNTEAFF TGCGCCAGCAGTGCTAACGTGAACACTGAAGCTTTCTTT
TRBJ1-5 TRBD1 NA TRBV7-2 CASSSGTGISNQPQHF TGTGCCAGCAGCTCCGGGACAGGTATTAGCAATCAGCCCCAGCATTTT
TRBJ2-5 NA NA TRBV3-1/TRBV3-2 CASSQELHRQTQYF TGTGCCAGCAGCCAAGAGCTTCATAGGCAGACCCAGTACTTC